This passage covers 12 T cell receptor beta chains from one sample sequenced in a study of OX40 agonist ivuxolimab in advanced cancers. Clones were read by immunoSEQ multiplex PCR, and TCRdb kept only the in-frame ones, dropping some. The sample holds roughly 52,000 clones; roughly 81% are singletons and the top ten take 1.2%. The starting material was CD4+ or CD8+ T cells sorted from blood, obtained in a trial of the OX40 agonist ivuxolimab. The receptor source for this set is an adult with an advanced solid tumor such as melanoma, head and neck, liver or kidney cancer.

The CDR3 is CASSIAGTGFNEQYF. Here the CDR3 DNA reads TGTGCCAGCAGTATTGCCGGGACAGGGTTCAACGAGCAGTACTTC. The chain uses TRBV28 and TRBJ2-7, with 9 nucleotides matching TRBD1. The CDR3 runs to 15 residues. Per the germline V gene, CDR1 is MDHEN and CDR2 is SYDVKM. V lost 5 bases and J lost 5; bases outside the gene matches: 10.

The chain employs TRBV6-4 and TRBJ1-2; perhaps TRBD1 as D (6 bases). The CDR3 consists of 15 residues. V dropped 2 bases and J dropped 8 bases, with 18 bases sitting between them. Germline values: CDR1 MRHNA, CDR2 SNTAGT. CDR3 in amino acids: CASSDTGTGLSGYTF. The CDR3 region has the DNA TGTGCCAGCAGTGACACAGGTACAGGGCTAAGCGGCTACACCTTC.

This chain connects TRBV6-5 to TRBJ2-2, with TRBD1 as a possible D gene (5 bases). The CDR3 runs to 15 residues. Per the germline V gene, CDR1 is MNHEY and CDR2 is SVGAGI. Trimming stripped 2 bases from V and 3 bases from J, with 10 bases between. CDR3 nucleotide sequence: TGTGCCAGCAGTTACGACAGTGAGGACACCGGGGAGCTGTTTTTT. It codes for CASSYDSEDTGELFF.

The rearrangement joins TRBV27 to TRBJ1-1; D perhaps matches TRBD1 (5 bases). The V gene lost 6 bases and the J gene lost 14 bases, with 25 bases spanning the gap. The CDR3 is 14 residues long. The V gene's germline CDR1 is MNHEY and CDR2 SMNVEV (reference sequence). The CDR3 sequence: CASSRLGTSQGTFF. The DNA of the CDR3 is TGTGCCAGCAGCCGCCTTGGGACGTCGCAGGGAACGTTCTTT.

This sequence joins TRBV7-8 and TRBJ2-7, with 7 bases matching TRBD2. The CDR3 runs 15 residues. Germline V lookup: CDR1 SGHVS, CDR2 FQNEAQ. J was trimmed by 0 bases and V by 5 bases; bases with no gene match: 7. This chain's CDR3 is CASSPYGGSSYEQYF. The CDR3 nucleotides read TGTGCCAGCAGCCCGTACGGCGGGAGCTCCTACGAGCAGTACTTC.

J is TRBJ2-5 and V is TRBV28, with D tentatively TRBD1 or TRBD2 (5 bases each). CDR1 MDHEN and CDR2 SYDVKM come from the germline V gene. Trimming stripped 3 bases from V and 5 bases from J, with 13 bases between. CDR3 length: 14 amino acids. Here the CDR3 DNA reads TGTGCCAGCAGTTTGGTTAGACAGCGGGAGACCCAGTACTTC. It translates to CASSLVRQRETQYF.

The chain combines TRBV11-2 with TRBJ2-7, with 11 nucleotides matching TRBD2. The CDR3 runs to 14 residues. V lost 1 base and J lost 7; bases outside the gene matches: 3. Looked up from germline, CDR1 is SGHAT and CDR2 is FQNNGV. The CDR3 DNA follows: TGTGCCAGCAGCTTAGTAGTAGCGGGAGGGGAGCAGTACTTC. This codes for CASSLVVAGGEQYF.

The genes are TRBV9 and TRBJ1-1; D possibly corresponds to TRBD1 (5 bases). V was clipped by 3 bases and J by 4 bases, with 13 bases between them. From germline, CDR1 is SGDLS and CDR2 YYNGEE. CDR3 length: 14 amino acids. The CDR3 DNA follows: TGTGCCAGCAGCGAAATACAGGCTACCACTGAAGCTTTCTTT. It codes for CASSEIQATTEAFF.

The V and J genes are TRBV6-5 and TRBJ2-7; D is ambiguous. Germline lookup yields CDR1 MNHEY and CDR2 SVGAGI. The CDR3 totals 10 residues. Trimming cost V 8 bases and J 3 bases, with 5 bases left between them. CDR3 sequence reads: CASPRYEQYF. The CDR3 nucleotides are TGTGCCAGCCCCCGCTACGAGCAGTACTTC.

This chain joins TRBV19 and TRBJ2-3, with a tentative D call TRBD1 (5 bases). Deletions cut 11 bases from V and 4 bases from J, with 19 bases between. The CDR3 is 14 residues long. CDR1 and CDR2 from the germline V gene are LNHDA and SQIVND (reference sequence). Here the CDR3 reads CASAASKGADTQYF. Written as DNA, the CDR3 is TGTGCCTCGGCAGCGTCCAAAGGGGCAGATACGCAGTATTTT.

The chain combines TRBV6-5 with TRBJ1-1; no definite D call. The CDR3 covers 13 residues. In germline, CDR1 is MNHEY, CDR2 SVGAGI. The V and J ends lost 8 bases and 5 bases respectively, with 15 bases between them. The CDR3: CASSRRVVTEAFF. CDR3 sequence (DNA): TGTGCCAGCTCCAGGAGGGTTGTGACTGAAGCTTTCTTT.

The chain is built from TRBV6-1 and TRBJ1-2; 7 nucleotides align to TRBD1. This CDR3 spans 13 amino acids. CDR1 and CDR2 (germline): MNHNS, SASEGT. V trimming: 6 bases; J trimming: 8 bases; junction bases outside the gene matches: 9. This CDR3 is CASRQGGSGGYTF. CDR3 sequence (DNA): TGTGCCAGCAGGCAGGGGGGATCTGGCGGCTACACCTTC.